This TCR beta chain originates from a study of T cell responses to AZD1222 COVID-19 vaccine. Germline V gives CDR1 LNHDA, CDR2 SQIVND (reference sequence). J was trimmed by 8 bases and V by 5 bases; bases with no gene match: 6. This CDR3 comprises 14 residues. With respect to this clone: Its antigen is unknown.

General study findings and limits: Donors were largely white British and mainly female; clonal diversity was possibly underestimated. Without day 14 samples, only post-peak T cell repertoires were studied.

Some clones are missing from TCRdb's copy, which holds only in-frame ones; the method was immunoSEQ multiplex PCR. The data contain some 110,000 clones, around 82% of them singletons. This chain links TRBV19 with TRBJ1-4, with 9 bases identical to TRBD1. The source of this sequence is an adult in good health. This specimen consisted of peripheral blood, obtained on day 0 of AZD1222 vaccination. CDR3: CASSGDRGGEKLFF. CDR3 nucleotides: TGTGCCAGTAGTGGCGACAGGGGGGGAGAAAAACTGTTTTTT. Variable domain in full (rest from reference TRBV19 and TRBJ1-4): DGGITQSPKYLFRKEGQNVTLSCEQNLNHDAMYWYRQDPGQGLRLIYYSQIVNDFQKGDIAEGYSVSREKKESFPLTVTSAQKNPTAFYLCASSGDRGGEKLFFGSGTQLSVL.